The clone carrying this TCR beta chain has more than one count but fewer than ten. This entry is derived from a study of T cells after yellow fever vaccination. Study-level background: Each low-cell-number fraction was prepared by means of SMART-Seq v4 Ultra Low Input.

Researchers made TCR cDNA using 5'RACE template switching, and this step added a universal primer site and UMIs. One entry per CDR3 protein, called by TCRdb with MiXCR from the 5' RACE reads. The sample records some 250,000 distinct CDR3 sequences, about 3.7% being singletons. This CDR3 contains 13 residues. Germline loops: CDR1 SGHAT, CDR2 FQNNGV. Trimming shortened V by 3 bases and J by 8 bases, and 8 bases separated the two germline ends. The TCR comes from a man aged 18 to 29 who received the YFV17D yellow fever vaccine. The rearrangement joins TRBV11-2 to TRBJ1-6; D unresolved. Sequenced here: PBMCs, sampled 15 days after the yellow fever booster vaccination. CDR3: CASSFTEDSPLHF. Here the CDR3 DNA reads TGTGCCAGCAGCTTCACTGAGGATTCACCCCTCCACTTT.